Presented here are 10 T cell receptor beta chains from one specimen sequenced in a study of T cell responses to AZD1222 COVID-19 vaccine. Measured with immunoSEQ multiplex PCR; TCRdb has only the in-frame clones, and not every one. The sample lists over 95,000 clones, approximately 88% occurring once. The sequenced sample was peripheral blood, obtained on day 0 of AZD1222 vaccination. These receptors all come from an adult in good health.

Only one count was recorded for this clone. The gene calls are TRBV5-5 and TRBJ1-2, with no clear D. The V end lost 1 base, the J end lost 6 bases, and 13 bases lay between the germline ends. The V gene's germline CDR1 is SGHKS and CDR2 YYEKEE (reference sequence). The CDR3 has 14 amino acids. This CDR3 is CASSLSGRIDGYTF. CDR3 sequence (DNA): TGTGCCAGCAGCTTGTCTGGTCGGATCGATGGCTACACCTTC. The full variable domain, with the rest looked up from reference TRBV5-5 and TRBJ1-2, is DAGVTQSPTHLIKTRGQQVTLRCSPISGHKSVSWYQQVLGQGPQFIFQYYEKEERGRGNFPDRFSARQFPNYSSELNVNALLLGDSALYLCASSLSGRIDGYTFGSGTRLTVV.

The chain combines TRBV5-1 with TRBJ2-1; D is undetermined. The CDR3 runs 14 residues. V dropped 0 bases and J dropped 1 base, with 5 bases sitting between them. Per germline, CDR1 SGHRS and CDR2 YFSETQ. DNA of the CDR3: TGCGCCAGCAGCTTGGTTCAGTCCTACAATGAGCAGTTCTTC. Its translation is CASSLVQSYNEQFF.

CDR3 bases: TGTGCCAGCAGCCCGTTGGGACAGTCCATCTATGGCTACACCTTC. Amino acids: CASSPLGQSIYGYTF. V usage is TRBV7-9 and J usage is TRBJ1-2, with 7 nucleotides matching TRBD1. The V gene end was trimmed by 5 bases and the J gene end by 4 bases; junction bases not matched to a gene: 10. Germline V lookup: CDR1 SEHNR, CDR2 FQNEAQ (reference sequence). The length of the CDR3 is 15 residues.

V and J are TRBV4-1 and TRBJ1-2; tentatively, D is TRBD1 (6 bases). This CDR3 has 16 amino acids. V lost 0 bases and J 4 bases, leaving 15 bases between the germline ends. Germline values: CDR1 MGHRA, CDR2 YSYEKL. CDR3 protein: CASSQDDQGRGYGYTF. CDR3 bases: TGCGCCAGCAGCCAAGATGACCAGGGGAGAGGCTATGGCTACACCTTC.

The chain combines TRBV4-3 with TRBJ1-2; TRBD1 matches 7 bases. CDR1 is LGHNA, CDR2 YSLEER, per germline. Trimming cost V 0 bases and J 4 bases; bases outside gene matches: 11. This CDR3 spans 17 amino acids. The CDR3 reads CASSQDLGGARTYGYTF. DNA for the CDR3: TGCGCCAGCAGCCAAGATTTAGGGGGCGCAAGGACCTATGGCTACACCTTC.

The CDR3 DNA reads TGTGCCAGCAGCAACCAGACAGGGTTCTATAATTCACCCCTCCACTTT. This gives the protein CASSNQTGFYNSPLHF. The rearrangement uses TRBV21-1 and TRBJ1-6; the table's D call of TRBD1 was not tested on the DNA. TRBV21-1 is shown as a pseudogene. CDR3 length: 16 amino acids.

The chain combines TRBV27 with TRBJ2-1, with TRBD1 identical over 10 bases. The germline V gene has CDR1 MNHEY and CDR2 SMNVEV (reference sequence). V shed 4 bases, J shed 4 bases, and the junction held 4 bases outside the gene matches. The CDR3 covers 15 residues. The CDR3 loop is CASSSPGQGYNEQFF. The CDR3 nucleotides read TGTGCCAGCAGTTCTCCGGGACAGGGGTACAATGAGCAGTTCTTC.

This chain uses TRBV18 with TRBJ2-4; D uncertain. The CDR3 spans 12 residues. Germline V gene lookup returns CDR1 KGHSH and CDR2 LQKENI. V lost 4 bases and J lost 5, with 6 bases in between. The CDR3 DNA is TGTGCCAGCTCACTCCGGCAAAACATTCAGTACTTC. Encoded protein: CASSLRQNIQYF.

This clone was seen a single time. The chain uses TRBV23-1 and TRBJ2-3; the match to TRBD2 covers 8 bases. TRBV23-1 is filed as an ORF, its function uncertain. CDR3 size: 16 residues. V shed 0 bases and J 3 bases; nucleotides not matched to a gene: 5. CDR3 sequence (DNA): TGCGCCAGCAGTCAATCTGGAGCGGGAGAGACAGATACGCAGTATTTT. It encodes CASSQSGAGETDTQYF.

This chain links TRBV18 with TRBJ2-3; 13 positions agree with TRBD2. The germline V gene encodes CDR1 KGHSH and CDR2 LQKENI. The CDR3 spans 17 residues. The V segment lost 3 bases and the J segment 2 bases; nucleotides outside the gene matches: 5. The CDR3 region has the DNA TGTGCCAGCTCACCCGGGACTAGCGGGATTTTCACAGATACGCAGTATTTT. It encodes CASSPGTSGIFTDTQYF.